These 30 T cell receptor beta chains came from one sample sequenced in a study of PD-L1 blockade in urothelial cancer (dated by TCRdb to about 2017). Reading the label with the study, this specimen's time point is: peripheral blood 6 weeks after treatment start. The library was made by the immunoSEQ multiplex PCR assay. Entries here come from immuneACCESS through TCRdb and include only in-frame sequences with V and J called. Some clones fail to appear in such tables; in the studies checked, an unresolved V gene covers under half of the shortfall, and the cause of the remainder is unknown. The sample records fewer than 85,000 clones, about nine tenths of which are singletons. The ten top clones hold about 11% of the sample. This sample comprised PBMCs, obtained around atezolizumab (anti-PD-L1) treatment. Receptors originate from a man between 60 and 70 years old with urothelial cancer.

V is TRBV21-1 and J is TRBJ1-5; TRBD1, the table's D call, was not compared with the DNA. TRBV21-1 is tagged as a pseudogene. The CDR3 sequence is 16 residues long. CDR3 loop: CASSRRTGQCNQPQHF. The CDR3 DNA reads TGTGCCAGCAGCAGAAGGACAGGGCAGTGCAATCAGCCCCAGCATTTT.

The chain uses TRBV6-5 and TRBJ2-7, with 7 positions matching TRBD2. CDR3 length: 14 amino acids. Germline CDR1 MNHEY, CDR2 SVGAGI. The ends lost 6 bases at V and 3 bases at J; junction bases unmatched: 8. As DNA, the CDR3 is TGTGCCAGCAGAAAAGCGGGACCAAGCTACGAGCAGTACTTC. Amino acids: CASRKAGPSYEQYF.

V gene TRBV7-2 combines with J gene TRBJ1-1; no firm D call. Between the trimmed V and J ends, which lost 5 bases and 6 bases, there was a span of 19 bases. The germline V gene encodes CDR1 SGHTA and CDR2 FQGNSA. This CDR3 spans 15 amino acids. CDR3: CASSHIRERGSEAFF. The CDR3 bases are TGTGCCAGCAGCCACATAAGGGAGCGCGGGTCTGAAGCTTTCTTT.

This clone appeared a few times. This chain joins TRBV11-3 and TRBJ1-5, with D perhaps matching TRBD1 (6 bases). Germline CDR1 SGHNT, CDR2 YENEEA. V was trimmed by 5 bases and J by 1 base, leaving 18 bases between them. The CDR3 loop spans 17 amino acids. CDR3 DNA sequence: TGTGCCAGCAGCAAGATGTCAGGGGATGTCAGCAATCAGCCCCAGCATTTT. Translated: CASSKMSGDVSNQPQHF.

This clone was picked up one time. This chain connects TRBV5-8 to TRBJ1-1; perhaps TRBD1 as D (5 bases). Trimming removed 4 bases at V and 6 bases at J, with 16 bases between. The CDR3 is made up of 14 amino acids. Germline CDR1 is SGHTS and CDR2 is YDEGEE. CDR3 in DNA: TGTGCCAGCAGCGCTGGGAGGGGACTTTCTGAAGCTTTCTTT. This sequence encodes CASSAGRGLSEAFF.

The chain carries TRBV5-1 and TRBJ2-3, with TRBD1 matching over 9 bases. The junction had 13 bases not matched to a gene; V was cut back by 7 bases and J by 7 bases. The germline V gene has CDR1 SGHRS and CDR2 YFSETQ. The CDR3 spans 15 residues. The CDR3 DNA reads as TGCGCCAGCCCAACCCGACAGGGGGAGAAAAATACGCAGTATTTT. It specifies CASPTRQGEKNTQYF.

V and J are TRBV29-1 and TRBJ2-6, with D maybe TRBD1 (5 bases). This CDR3 has 17 amino acids. Trimming took off 7 bases at V and 0 bases at J, with 19 bases between the two ends. Germline values: CDR1 SQVTM, CDR2 ANQGSEA. CDR3 bases: TGCAGCGCCACACAACAGGCCCCGACCTCTGGGGCCAACGTCCTGACTTTC. This sequence encodes CSATQQAPTSGANVLTF.

This chain connects TRBV18 to TRBJ2-1; 13 bases match TRBD2. Germline CDR1 is KGHSH and CDR2 is LQKENI. V dropped 3 bases and J dropped 6; count of bases not matched to a gene: 8. This CDR3 is 17 amino acids long. CDR3 nucleotide sequence: TGTGCCAGCTCACCGCGGACTAGCGGGGGTAATTCCAATGAGCAGTTCTTC. It translates to CASSPRTSGGNSNEQFF.

The chain is built from TRBV14 and TRBJ2-2; D is possibly TRBD2 (5 bases). V gave up 6 bases and J gave up 6 bases, with 11 bases separating them. The length of the CDR3 is 13 residues. Looked up from germline, CDR1 is SGHDN and CDR2 is FVKESK. CDR3 amino acids: CASRLARAGELFF. In nucleotides, the CDR3 is TGTGCCAGCAGGTTGGCGCGGGCCGGGGAGCTGTTTTTT.

This clone was seen more than once but under ten times. The gene calls are TRBV7-3 and TRBJ2-7, with TRBD2 matching 7 bases. Germline V lookup: CDR1 SGHTA, CDR2 FQGTGA. V shed 2 bases, J shed 0 bases, and the junction held 4 bases outside the gene matches. This CDR3 is 15 amino acids long. CDR3 region: CASSLQSGVSYEQYF. In nucleotides, the CDR3 is TGTGCCAGCAGCTTACAAAGCGGGGTCTCCTACGAGCAGTACTTC.

The V gene is TRBV19, the J gene TRBJ2-2; 11 bases are a match to TRBD1. From germline, CDR1 is LNHDA and CDR2 SQIVND (reference sequence). The CDR3 spans 15 residues. V shed 5 bases, J shed 7 bases, and the junction held 6 bases outside the gene matches. CDR3 sequence reads: CASSPGTGGVGELFF. The CDR3 DNA follows: TGTGCCAGTAGTCCAGGGACAGGGGGTGTCGGGGAGCTGTTTTTT.

This clone was recorded once. The chain joins TRBV12-5 to TRBJ1-4; tentatively, D is TRBD1 (5 bases). The CDR3 contains 19 residues. Germline V gene lookup returns CDR1 LGHNT and CDR2 FRNRAP. V lost 1 base and J lost 0, with 18 bases in between. CDR3 nucleotides: TGTGCTAGTGGTTTGGATCGGACGGCAGGGCGTGCAACTAATGAAAAACTGTTTTTT. This codes for CASGLDRTAGRATNEKLFF.

CDR3 loop: CASSRDSPDTQYF. DNA of the CDR3: TGTGCCAGCAGCCGGGATTCCCCAGATACGCAGTATTTT. This sequence joins TRBV28 and TRBJ2-3, with D tentatively TRBD2 (5 bases). V lost 6 bases and J lost 4, with 11 bases in between. The CDR3 is 13 residues long. Per the germline V gene, CDR1 is MDHEN and CDR2 is SYDVKM.

This sequence joins TRBV7-8 and TRBJ1-2; 9 bases fit TRBD1. Germline V gene data show CDR1 as SGHVS and CDR2 as FQNEAQ. The V gene end was trimmed by 5 bases and the J gene end by 7 bases; junction bases not matched to a gene: 11. The CDR3 length is 15 residues. The CDR3 DNA is TGTGCCAGCAGCATTACAGGGGGCGGATATGGTGGCTACACCTTC. Its protein product is CASSITGGGYGGYTF.

The rearrangement uses TRBV5-1 and TRBJ2-6; perhaps TRBD2 as D (7 bases). From germline, CDR1 is SGHRS and CDR2 YFSETQ. The CDR3 consists of 16 residues. V lost 0 bases and J 2 bases, leaving 9 bases between the germline ends. The CDR3, as DNA: TGCGCCAGCAGCTTGGTAGGGGGGGCTGGGGCCAACGTCCTGACTTTC. It codes for CASSLVGGAGANVLTF.

CDR3 residues: CAWSRGQSKLFF. The CDR3 coding sequence is TGTGCCTGGAGCCGCGGACAGTCAAAACTGTTTTTT. The chain joins TRBV30 to TRBJ1-4; D might be TRBD1 (6 bases). V was cut by 3 bases and J by 10 bases, with 12 bases left in between. Germline-derived CDR1 and CDR2 are GTSNPN and SVGIG (reference sequence). The CDR3 totals 12 residues.

The rearrangement links TRBV6-5 to TRBJ1-2; D is possibly TRBD1 (5 bases). In germline, CDR1 is MNHEY, CDR2 SVGAGI. The CDR3 extends over 12 amino acids. With 8 bases removed from V and 2 bases from J, the gap between germline ends came to 9 bases. CDR3 bases: TGTGCCAGCGGTGGGGGGAACTATGGCTACACCTTC. It yields the protein CASGGGNYGYTF.

The V and J genes are TRBV29-1 and TRBJ1-6, with TRBD1 as a possible D gene (5 bases). V gave up 2 bases and J gave up 9 bases, with 11 bases separating them. Germline lookup yields CDR1 SQVTM and CDR2 ANQGSEA. The CDR3 sequence is 13 residues long. Here the CDR3 DNA reads TGCAGCGTTGAAACCAGGGTGGGTTCACCCCTCCACTTT. Translating it yields CSVETRVGSPLHF.

The V gene is TRBV11-1, the J gene TRBJ2-3, with 8 nucleotides matching TRBD2. CDR3 size: 14 residues. V shed 3 bases and J 5 bases; nucleotides not matched to a gene: 4. Germline V gene sequence: CDR1 SGHAT, CDR2 FQDESV (reference sequence). CDR3 in DNA: TGTGCCAGCAGCTTCGGGGGGGCTGAAGATACGCAGTATTTT. It translates to CASSFGGAEDTQYF.

The J gene is TRBJ2-2, the V gene TRBV6-4; weak D call: TRBD2 (6 bases). The CDR3 extends over 15 amino acids. Germline CDR1 MRHNA, CDR2 SNTAGT. Trimming pared 7 bases from V and 0 bases from J, leaving 12 bases between. The CDR3, as DNA: TGTGCCAGCAAGCCAACTAGCTCGAACACCGGGGAGCTGTTTTTT. Translated, it gives CASKPTSSNTGELFF.

The chain uses TRBV7-2 and TRBJ2-5; D uncertain. Trimming pared 2 bases from V and 2 bases from J, leaving 9 bases between. CDR1 and CDR2 from the germline V gene are SGHTA and FQGNSA. This CDR3 spans 14 amino acids. The CDR3: CASSLRSAQETQYF. The DNA for the CDR3 is TGTGCCAGCAGCTTACGATCCGCGCAAGAGACCCAGTACTTC.

This chain connects TRBV6-4 to TRBJ2-1, with 10 bases aligning to TRBD2. Unmatched junction bases numbered 5, after V lost 8 bases and J lost 4 bases. The CDR3 is made up of 14 amino acids. Germline values: CDR1 MRHNA, CDR2 SNTAGT. CDR3 sequence reads: CASSPSGRYNEQFF. Here the CDR3 DNA reads TGTGCCAGCTCTCCTAGCGGGAGATACAATGAGCAGTTCTTC.

The chain is built from TRBV7-9 and TRBJ1-1; tentative D call: TRBD1 (5 bases). The V gene's germline CDR1 is SEHNR and CDR2 FQNEAQ (reference sequence). Trimming took off 1 base at V and 1 base at J, with 10 bases between the two ends. The CDR3 length is 15 residues. The CDR3 DNA sequence: TGTGCCAGCAGCTTAGTGGGGGGGAGGAACACTGAAGCTTTCTTT. It translates to CASSLVGGRNTEAFF.

The J gene is TRBJ1-5, the V gene TRBV7-9; D ambiguous. This CDR3 has 16 residues. The V end was cut by 5 bases, the J end by 2 bases, with 16 bases between. Per germline, CDR1 SEHNR and CDR2 FQNEAQ (reference sequence). The CDR3 spells CASSPGLVEGNQPQHF. CDR3 in DNA: TGTGCCAGCAGCCCCGGCCTCGTTGAGGGCAATCAGCCCCAGCATTTT. The full variable domain, with the rest looked up from reference TRBV7-9 and TRBJ1-5, is DTGVSQNPRHKITKRGQNVTFRCDPISEHNRLYWYRQTLGQGPEFLTYFQNEAQLEKSRLLSDRFSAERPKGSFSTLEIQRTEQGDSAMYLCASSPGLVEGNQPQHFGDGTRLSIL.

The count of this clone is one. The chain employs TRBV9 and TRBJ1-3, with D possibly TRBD1 on 5 matching bases. The V end lost 0 bases, the J end lost 4 bases, and 11 bases lay between the germline ends. The CDR3 totals 15 residues. Germline CDR1 and CDR2: SGDLS and YYNGEE. As DNA, the CDR3 is TGTGCCAGCAGCGTAGACAGGACGTCGGGAAACACCATATATTTT. Translation gives CASSVDRTSGNTIYF.

This clone appeared many times. The V call is TRBV7-3, the J call TRBJ2-1; 13 nucleotides match TRBD2. The junction had 8 bases not matched to a gene; V was cut back by 5 bases and J by 4 bases. The CDR3 is 17 residues long. The germline V gene has CDR1 SGHTA and CDR2 FQGTGA. CDR3: CASSPTGTSGKYNEQFF. CDR3 sequence (DNA): TGTGCCAGCAGCCCAACCGGGACTAGCGGGAAGTACAATGAGCAGTTCTTC.

This clone appeared a single time. In DNA form, the CDR3 reads TGTGCCAGCAGCCCCCGGGGGGGGTTGAGGGAATCCTACGAGCAGTACTTC. Translating it yields CASSPRGGLRESYEQYF. The chain couples TRBV5-6 to TRBJ2-7; TRBD2 matches 8 bases. This CDR3 is built from 17 residues. Germline assignment: CDR1 SGHDT and CDR2 YYEEEE. V trimming: 4 bases; J trimming: 1 base; junction bases outside the gene matches: 13.

This clone was picked up one time. This rearrangement joins TRBV2 to TRBJ1-5, with 9 bases aligning to TRBD1. V trimming: 7 bases; J trimming: 5 bases; junction bases outside the gene matches: 3. Germline values: CDR1 SNHLY, CDR2 FYNNEI. This CDR3 comprises 13 residues. The CDR3 loop reads CASNRDRDQPQHF. CDR3 DNA sequence: TGTGCCAGCAATAGGGACAGGGATCAGCCCCAGCATTTT.

This clone was counted only a few times. The V call is TRBV7-9, the J call TRBJ2-1, with TRBD2 identical over 10 bases. The CDR3 is 15 residues long. Trimming at V came to 5 bases and at J to 6 bases, leaving 7 bases not matched to a gene. From germline, CDR1 is SEHNR and CDR2 FQNEAQ (reference sequence). CDR3 in amino acids: CASSGLAESRNEQFF. The CDR3 region has the DNA TGTGCCAGCAGCGGACTAGCGGAGTCTCGCAATGAGCAGTTCTTC.

The J gene is TRBJ1-5, the V gene TRBV6-1, with TRBD1 as a possible D gene (6 bases). There are 16 residues in the CDR3. Germline assignment: CDR1 MNHNS and CDR2 SASEGT. Trimming took off 4 bases at V and 6 bases at J, with 19 bases between the two ends. The CDR3 DNA reads as TGTGCCAGCAGTGCTGGGGCCCTGGGGACATCTCAGCCCCAGCATTTT. Translation gives CASSAGALGTSQPQHF.